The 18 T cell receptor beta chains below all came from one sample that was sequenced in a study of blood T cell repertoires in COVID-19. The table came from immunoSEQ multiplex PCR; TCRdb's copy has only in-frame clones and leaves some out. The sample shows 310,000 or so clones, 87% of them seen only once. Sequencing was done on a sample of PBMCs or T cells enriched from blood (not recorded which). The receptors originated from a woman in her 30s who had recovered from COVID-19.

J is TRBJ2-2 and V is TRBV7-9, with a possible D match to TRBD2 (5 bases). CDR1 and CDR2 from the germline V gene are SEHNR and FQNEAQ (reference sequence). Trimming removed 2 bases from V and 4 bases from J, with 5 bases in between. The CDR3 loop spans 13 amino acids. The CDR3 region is CASSLTSTGELFF. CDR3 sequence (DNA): TGTGCCAGCAGCTTAACTAGCACCGGGGAGCTGTTTTTT.

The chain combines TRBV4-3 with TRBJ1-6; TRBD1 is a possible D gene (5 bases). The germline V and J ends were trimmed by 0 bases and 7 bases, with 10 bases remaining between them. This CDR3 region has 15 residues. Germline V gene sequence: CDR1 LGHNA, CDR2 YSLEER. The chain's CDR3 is CASSQDRATNSPLHF. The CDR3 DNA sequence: TGCGCCAGCAGCCAAGACAGGGCTACGAATTCACCCCTCCACTTT.

The CDR3 region is CASSSTGLSGNTIYF. In DNA, the CDR3 is TGTGCCAGCAGTTCGACAGGGCTTTCTGGAAACACCATATATTTT. The rearrangement joins TRBV6-5 to TRBJ1-3, with 7 bases fitting TRBD1. The germline V gene encodes CDR1 MNHEY and CDR2 SVGAGI. The trim removed 4 bases at V and 1 base at J, leaving 4 bases unmatched. CDR3 length: 15 residues.

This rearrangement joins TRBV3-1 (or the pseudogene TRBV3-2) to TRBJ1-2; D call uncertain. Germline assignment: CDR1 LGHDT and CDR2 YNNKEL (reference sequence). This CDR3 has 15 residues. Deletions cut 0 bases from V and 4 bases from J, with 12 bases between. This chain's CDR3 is CASSQDWEGGYGYTF. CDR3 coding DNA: TGTGCCAGCAGCCAAGATTGGGAGGGTGGCTATGGCTACACCTTC.

The CDR3 region is CSAQRTGRVAEAFF. The DNA for the CDR3 is TGCAGCGCTCAGAGGACAGGGCGGGTGGCTGAAGCTTTCTTT. V and J are TRBV29-1 and TRBJ1-1, with 8 bases identical to TRBD1. The V gene's germline CDR1 is SQVTM and CDR2 ANQGSEA. The CDR3 sequence is 14 residues long. V dropped 7 bases and J dropped 6; count of bases not matched to a gene: 13.

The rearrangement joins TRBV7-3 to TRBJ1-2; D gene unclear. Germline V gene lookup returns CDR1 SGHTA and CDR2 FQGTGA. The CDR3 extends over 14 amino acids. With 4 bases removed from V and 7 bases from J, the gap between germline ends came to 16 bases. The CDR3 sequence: CASSSDGGIGGYTF. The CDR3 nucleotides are TGTGCCAGCAGCTCAGACGGAGGGATTGGTGGCTACACCTTC.

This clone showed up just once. In nucleotides, the CDR3 is TGTGCCAGCAGTTTATGGCCAATTCGGGACTATGGCTACACCTTC. It specifies CASSLWPIRDYGYTF. V gene TRBV27 combines with J gene TRBJ1-2; D gene uncertain. There are 15 residues in the CDR3. Trimming stripped 1 base from V and 3 bases from J, with 12 bases between. CDR1 is MNHEY, CDR2 SMNVEV, per germline (reference sequence).

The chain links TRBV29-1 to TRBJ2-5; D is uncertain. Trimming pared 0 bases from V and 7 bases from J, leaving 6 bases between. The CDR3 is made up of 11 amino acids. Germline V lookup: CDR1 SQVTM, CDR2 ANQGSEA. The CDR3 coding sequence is TGCAGCGTTGAAGATCCGGGGACCCAGTACTTC. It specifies CSVEDPGTQYF.

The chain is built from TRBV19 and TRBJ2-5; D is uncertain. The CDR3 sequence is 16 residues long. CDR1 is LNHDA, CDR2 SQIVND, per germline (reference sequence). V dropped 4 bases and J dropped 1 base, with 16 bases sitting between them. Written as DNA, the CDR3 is TGTGCCAGTAGTACCCCCTGGGCGTGGGTCCAAGAGACCCAGTACTTC. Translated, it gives CASSTPWAWVQETQYF.

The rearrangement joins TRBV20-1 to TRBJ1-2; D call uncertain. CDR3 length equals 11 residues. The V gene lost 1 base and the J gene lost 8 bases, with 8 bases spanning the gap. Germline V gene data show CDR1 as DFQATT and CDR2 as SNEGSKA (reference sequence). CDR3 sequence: CSARGWRGYTF. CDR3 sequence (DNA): TGCAGTGCTAGAGGGTGGCGGGGCTACACCTTC.

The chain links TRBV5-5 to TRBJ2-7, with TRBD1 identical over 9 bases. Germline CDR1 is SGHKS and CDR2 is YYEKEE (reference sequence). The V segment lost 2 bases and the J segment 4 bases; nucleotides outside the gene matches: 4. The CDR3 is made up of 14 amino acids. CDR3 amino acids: CASSFGTGFYEQYF. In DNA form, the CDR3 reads TGTGCCAGCAGCTTCGGGACAGGGTTTTACGAGCAGTACTTC.

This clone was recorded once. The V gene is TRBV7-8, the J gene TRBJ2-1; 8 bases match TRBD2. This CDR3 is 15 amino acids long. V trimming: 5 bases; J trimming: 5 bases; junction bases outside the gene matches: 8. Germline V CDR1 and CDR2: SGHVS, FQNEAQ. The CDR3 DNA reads TGTGCCAGCAGCGAAGAGCGGGGGCCTGACAATGAGCAGTTCTTC. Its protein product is CASSEERGPDNEQFF.

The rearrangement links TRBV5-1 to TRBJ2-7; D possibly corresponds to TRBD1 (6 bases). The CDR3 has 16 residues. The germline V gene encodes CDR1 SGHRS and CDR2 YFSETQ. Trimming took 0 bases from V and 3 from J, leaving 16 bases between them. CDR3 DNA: TGCGCCAGCAGCTTGGCTCAGACAGGCCCCTACTACGAGCAGTACTTC. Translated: CASSLAQTGPYYEQYF.

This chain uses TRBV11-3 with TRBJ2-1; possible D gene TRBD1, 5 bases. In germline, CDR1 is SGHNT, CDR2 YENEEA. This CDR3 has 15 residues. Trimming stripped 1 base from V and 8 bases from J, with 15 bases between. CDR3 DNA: TGTGCCAGCAGCTTAGGCGGCAGGGAAAGGGATGAGCAGTTCTTC. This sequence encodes CASSLGGRERDEQFF.

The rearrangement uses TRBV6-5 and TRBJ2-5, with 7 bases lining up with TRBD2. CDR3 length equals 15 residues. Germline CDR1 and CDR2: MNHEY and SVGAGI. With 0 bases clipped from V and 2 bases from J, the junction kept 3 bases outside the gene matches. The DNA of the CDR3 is TGTGCCAGCAGTTACTCCCGGGGGGATCAAGAGACCCAGTACTTC. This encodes CASSYSRGDQETQYF.

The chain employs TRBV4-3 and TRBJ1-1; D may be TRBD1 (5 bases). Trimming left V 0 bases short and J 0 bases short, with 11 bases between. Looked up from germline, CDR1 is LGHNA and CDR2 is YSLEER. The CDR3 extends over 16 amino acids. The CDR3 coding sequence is TGCGCCAGCAGCCAAGATGGGGCACACTTGAACACTGAAGCTTTCTTT. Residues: CASSQDGAHLNTEAFF.

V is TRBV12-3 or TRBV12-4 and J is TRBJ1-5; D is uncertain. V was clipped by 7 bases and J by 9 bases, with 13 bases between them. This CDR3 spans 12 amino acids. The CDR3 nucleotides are TGTGCCAGCACCCTGGGGAGGTTGCCCCAGCATTTT. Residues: CASTLGRLPQHF.

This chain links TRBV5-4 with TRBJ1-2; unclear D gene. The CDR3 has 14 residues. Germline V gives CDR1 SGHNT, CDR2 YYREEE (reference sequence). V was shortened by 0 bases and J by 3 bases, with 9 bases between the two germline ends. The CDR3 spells CASSLDGGHYGYTF. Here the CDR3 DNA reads TGTGCCAGCAGCTTGGATGGAGGCCACTATGGCTACACCTTC. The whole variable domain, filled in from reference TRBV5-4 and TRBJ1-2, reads ETGVTQSPTHLIKTRGQQVTLRCSSQSGHNTVSWYQQALGQGPQFIFQYYREEENGRGNFPPRFSGLQFPNYSSELNVNALELDDSALYLCASSLDGGHYGYTFGSGTRLTVV.